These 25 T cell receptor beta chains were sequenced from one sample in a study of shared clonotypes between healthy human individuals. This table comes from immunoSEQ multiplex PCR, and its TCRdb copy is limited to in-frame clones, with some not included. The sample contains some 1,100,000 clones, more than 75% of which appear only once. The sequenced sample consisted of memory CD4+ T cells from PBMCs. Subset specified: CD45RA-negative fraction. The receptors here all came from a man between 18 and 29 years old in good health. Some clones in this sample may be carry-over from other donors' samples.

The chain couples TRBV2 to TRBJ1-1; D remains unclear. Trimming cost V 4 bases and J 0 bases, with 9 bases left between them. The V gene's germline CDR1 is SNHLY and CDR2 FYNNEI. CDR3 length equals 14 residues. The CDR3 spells CASSVAGLNTEAFF. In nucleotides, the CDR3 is TGTGCCAGCAGTGTGGCGGGTTTGAACACTGAAGCTTTCTTT.

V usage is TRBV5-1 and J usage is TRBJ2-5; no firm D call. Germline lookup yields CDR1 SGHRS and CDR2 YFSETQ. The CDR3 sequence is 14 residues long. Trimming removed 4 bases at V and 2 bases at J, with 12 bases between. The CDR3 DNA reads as TGCGCCAGCAGCGTAGGGTCTATACAAGAGACCCAGTACTTC. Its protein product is CASSVGSIQETQYF.

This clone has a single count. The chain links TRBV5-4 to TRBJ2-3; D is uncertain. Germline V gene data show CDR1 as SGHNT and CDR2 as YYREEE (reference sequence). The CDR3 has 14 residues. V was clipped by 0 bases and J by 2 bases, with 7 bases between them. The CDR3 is CASSLGNPTDTQYF. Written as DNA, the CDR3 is TGTGCCAGCAGCTTGGGGAATCCCACAGATACGCAGTATTTT.

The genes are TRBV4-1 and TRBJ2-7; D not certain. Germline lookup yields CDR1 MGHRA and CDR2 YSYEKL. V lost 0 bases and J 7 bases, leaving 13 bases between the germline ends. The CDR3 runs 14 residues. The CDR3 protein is CASSQEGPKREQYF. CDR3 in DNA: TGCGCCAGCAGCCAAGAAGGCCCTAAAAGGGAGCAGTACTTC.

The CDR3 here is CAIARRDTDTQYF. CDR3 nucleotides: TGTGCCATCGCCCGAAGGGACACAGATACGCAGTATTTT. The chain employs TRBV10-3 and TRBJ2-3, with no clear D. Germline loops: CDR1 ENHRY, CDR2 SYGVKD. The CDR3 consists of 13 residues. Deletions cut 8 bases from V and 2 bases from J, with 11 bases between.

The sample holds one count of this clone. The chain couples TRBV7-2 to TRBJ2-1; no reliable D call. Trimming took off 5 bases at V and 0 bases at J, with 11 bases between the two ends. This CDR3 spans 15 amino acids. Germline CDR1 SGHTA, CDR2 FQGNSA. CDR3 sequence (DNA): TGTGCCAGCAGCAAGGCAGCAAGCTCCTACAATGAGCAGTTCTTC. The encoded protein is CASSKAASSYNEQFF.

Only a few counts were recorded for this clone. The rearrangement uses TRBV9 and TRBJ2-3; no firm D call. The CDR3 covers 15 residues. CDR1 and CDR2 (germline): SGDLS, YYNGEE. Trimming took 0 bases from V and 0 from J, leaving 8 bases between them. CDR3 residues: CASSVDRPSTDTQYF. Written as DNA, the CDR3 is TGTGCCAGCAGCGTAGACCGTCCTAGCACAGATACGCAGTATTTT. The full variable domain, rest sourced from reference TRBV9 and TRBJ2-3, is DSGVTQTPKHLITATGQRVTLRCSPRSGDLSVYWYQQSLDQGLQFLIQYYNGEERAKGNILERFSAQQFPDLHSELNLSSLELGDSALYFCASSVDRPSTDTQYFGPGTRLTVL.

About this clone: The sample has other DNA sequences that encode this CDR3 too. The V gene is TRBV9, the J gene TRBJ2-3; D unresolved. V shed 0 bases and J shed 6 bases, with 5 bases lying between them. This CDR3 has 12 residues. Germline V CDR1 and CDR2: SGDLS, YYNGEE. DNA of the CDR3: TGTGCCAGCAGCGTAGAAACGGATACGCAGTATTTT. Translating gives CASSVETDTQYF.

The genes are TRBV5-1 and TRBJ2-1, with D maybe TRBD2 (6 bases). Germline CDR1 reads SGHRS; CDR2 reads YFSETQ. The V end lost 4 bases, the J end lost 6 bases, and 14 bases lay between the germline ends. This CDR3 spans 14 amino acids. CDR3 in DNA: TGCGCCAGCAGCCCGGGAGTGGGGTTCAATGAGCAGTTCTTC. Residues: CASSPGVGFNEQFF.

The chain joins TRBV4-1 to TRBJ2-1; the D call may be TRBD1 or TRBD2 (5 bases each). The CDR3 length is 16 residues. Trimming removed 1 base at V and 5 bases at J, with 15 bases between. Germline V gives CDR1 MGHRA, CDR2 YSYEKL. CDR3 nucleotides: TGCGCCAGCAGCCAAGTCACGGGACCGTTTGACAATGAGCAGTTCTTC. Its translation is CASSQVTGPFDNEQFF.

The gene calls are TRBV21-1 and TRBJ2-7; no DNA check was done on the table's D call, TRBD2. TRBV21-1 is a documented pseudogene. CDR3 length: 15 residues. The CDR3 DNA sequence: TGTGCCAGCAGCCTAGAGGGGGGGGTTCCTTGGGAGCAGTACTTC. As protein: CASSLEGGVPWEQYF.

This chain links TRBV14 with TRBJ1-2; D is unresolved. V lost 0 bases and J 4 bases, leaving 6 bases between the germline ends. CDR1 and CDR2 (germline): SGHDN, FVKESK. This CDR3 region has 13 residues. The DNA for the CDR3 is TGTGCCAGCAGCCAAGACAGAGCCTATGGCTACACCTTC. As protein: CASSQDRAYGYTF.

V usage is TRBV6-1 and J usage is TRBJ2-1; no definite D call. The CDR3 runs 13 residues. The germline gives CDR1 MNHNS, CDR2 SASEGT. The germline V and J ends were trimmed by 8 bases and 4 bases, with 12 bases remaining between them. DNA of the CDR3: TGTGCCAGCCAGATCCTAGGGTACAATGAGCAGTTCTTC. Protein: CASQILGYNEQFF.

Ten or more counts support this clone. The CDR3 sequence: CASSLVRDTEAFF. The CDR3, as DNA: TGTGCCAGCAGTTTGGTAAGAGACACTGAAGCTTTCTTT. This chain links TRBV27 with TRBJ1-1; D call uncertain. V dropped 3 bases and J dropped 3 bases, with 8 bases sitting between them. This CDR3 is built from 13 residues. Germline V gene sequence: CDR1 MNHEY, CDR2 SMNVEV (reference sequence).

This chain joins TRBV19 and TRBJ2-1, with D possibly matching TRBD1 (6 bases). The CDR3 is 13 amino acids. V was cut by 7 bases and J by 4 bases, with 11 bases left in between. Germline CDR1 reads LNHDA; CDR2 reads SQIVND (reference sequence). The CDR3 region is CASNEQGYNEQFF. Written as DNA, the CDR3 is TGTGCCAGTAATGAACAGGGTTACAATGAGCAGTTCTTC.

CDR3: CASSPGPDYGYTF. CDR3 DNA sequence: TGTGCCAGCAGCCCAGGGCCTGACTATGGCTACACCTTC. V and J are TRBV5-6 and TRBJ1-2; D perhaps matches TRBD1 (5 bases). Trimming removed 4 bases at V and 3 bases at J, with 10 bases between. CDR3 length: 13 residues. Germline CDR1 reads SGHDT; CDR2 reads YYEEEE.

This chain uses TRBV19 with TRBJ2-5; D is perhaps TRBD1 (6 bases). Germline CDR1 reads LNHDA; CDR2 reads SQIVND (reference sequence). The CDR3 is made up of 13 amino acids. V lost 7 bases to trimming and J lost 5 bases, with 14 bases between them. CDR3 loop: CASNSGQSETQYF. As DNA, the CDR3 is TGTGCCAGTAACTCCGGACAGTCGGAGACCCAGTACTTC.

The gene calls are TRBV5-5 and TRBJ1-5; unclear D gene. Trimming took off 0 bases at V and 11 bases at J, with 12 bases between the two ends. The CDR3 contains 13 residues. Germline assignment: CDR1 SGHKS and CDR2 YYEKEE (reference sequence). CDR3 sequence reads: CASSLEWSEAQHF. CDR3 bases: TGTGCCAGCAGCTTGGAATGGTCCGAAGCCCAGCATTTT.

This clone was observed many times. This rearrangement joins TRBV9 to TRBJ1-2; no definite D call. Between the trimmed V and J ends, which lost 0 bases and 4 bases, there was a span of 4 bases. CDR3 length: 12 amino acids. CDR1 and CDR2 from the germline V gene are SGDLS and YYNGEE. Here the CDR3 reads CASSVAGYGYTF. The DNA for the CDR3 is TGTGCCAGCAGCGTAGCTGGCTATGGCTACACCTTC.

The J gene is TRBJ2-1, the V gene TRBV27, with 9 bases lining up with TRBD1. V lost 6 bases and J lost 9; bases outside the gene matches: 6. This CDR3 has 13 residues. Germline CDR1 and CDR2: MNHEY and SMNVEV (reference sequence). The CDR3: CASRVRDRAEQFF. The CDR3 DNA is TGTGCCAGCAGAGTCCGGGACAGGGCTGAGCAGTTCTTC.

CDR3 in amino acids: CASSSTGTETLYEQYF. The CDR3 DNA reads TGTGCCAGCAGTTCTACAGGGACGGAGACCCTTTACGAGCAGTACTTC. The chain recombines TRBV28 with TRBJ2-7; D may be TRBD1 (6 bases). V lost 4 bases and J 4 bases, leaving 20 bases between the germline ends. This CDR3 has 16 amino acids. Germline CDR1 is MDHEN and CDR2 is SYDVKM.

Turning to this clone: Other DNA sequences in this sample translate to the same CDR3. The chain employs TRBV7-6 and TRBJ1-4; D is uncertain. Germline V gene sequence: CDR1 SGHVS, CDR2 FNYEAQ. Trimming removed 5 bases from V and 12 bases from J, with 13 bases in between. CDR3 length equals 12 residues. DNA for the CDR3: TGTGCCAGCAGCCCCAGAGGCGGGGAACTGTTTTTT. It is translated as CASSPRGGELFF.

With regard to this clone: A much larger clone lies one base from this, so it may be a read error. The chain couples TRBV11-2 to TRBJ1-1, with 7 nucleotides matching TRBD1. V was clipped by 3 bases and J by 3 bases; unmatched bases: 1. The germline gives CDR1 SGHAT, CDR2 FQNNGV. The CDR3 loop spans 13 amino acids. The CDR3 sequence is CASSFDRDTEAFF. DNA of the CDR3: TGTGCCAGCAGCTTCGACAGGGACACTGAAGCTTTCTTT.

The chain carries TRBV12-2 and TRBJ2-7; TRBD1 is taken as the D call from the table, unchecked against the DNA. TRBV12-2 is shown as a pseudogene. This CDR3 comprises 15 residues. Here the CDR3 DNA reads TGTGCAAGTCCCCCCCAGGGGTGCCCCTCCTACGAGCAGTACTTC. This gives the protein CASPPQGCPSYEQYF.

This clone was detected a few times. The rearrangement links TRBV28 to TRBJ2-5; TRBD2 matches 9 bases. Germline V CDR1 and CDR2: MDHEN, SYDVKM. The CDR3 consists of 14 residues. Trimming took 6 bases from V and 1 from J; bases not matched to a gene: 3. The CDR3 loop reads CASRRTSAQETQYF. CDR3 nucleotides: TGTGCCAGCAGGAGGACTAGCGCCCAAGAGACCCAGTACTTC.